This T cell receptor beta chain appears in the sequencing data of a study of blood T cell repertoires in COVID-19. Clones were sequenced by immunoSEQ multiplex PCR, and TCRdb holds only the in-frame ones, with some missing. Among approximately 89,000 clones listed, 80% were seen once. Germline V gene lookup returns CDR1 SGDLS and CDR2 YYNGEE. Trimming at V came to 0 bases and at J to 0 bases, leaving 5 bases not matched to a gene. CDR3 size: 16 residues. The rearrangement links TRBV9 to TRBJ2-7; 8 nucleotides line up with TRBD2. The clonotype originates from a woman of 80 years or more with acute or convalescent COVID-19. The specimen sequenced was peripheral blood. This chain's CDR3 is CASSVGPGGSSYEQYF. The CDR3 nucleotides read TGTGCCAGCAGCGTAGGACCGGGGGGGAGCTCCTACGAGCAGTACTTC. Filled out from reference TRBV9 and TRBJ2-7, the complete variable domain reads DSGVTQTPKHLITATGQRVTLRCSPRSGDLSVYWYQQSLDQGLQFLIQYYNGEERAKGNILERFSAQQFPDLHSELNLSSLELGDSALYFCASSVGPGGSSYEQYFGPGTRLTVT.